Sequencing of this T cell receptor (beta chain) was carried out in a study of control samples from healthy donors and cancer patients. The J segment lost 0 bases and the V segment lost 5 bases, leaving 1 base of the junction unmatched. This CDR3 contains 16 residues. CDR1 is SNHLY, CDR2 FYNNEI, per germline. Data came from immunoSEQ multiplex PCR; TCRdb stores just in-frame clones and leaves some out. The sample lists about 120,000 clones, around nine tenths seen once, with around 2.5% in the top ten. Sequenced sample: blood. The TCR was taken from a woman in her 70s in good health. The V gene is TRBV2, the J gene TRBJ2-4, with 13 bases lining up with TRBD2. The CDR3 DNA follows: TGTGCCAGCAGTTGGACTAGCGGGGGAGCCAAAAACATTCAGTACTTC. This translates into CASSWTSGGAKNIQYF.